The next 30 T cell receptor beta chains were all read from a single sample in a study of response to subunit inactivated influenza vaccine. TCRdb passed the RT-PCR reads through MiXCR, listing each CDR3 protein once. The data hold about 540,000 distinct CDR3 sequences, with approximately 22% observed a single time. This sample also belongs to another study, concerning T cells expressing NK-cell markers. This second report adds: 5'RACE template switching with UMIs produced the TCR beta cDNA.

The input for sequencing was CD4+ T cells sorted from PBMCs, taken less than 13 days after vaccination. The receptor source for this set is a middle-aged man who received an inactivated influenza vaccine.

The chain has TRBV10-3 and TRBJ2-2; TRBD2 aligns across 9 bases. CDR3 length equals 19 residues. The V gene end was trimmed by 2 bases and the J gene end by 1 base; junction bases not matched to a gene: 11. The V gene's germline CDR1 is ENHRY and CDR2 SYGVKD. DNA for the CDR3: TGTGCCATCAGTGAGCCGATGGGGCGAGCGGGGGGGAACACCGGGGAGCTGTTTTTT. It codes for CAISEPMGRAGGNTGELFF.

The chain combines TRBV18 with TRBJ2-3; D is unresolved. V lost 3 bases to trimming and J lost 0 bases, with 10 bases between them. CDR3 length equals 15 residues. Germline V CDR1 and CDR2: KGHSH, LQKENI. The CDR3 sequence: CASSPLAASTDTQYF. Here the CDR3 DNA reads TGTGCCAGCTCACCGCTTGCGGCTAGCACAGATACGCAGTATTTT.

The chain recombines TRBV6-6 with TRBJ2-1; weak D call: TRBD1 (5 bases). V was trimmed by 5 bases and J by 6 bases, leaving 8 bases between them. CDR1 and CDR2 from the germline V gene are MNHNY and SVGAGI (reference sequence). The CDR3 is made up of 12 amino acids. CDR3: CASSNTGNEQFF. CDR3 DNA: TGTGCCAGCAGTAACACAGGCAATGAGCAGTTCTTC.

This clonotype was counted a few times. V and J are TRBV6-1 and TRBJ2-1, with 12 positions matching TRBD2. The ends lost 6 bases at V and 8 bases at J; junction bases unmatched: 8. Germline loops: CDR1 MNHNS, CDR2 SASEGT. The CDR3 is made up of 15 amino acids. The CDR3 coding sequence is TGTGCCAGCAGCCAAACTAGCGGGAGGAAAGATGAGCAGTTCTTC. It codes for CASSQTSGRKDEQFF.

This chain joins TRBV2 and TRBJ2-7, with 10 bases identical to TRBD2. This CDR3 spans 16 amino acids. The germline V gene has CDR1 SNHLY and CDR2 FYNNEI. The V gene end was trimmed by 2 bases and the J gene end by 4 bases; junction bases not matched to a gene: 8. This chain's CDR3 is CASSEIPSGSVYEQYF. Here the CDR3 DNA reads TGTGCCAGCAGTGAAATACCTAGCGGGAGTGTATACGAGCAGTACTTC. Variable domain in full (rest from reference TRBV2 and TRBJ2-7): EPEVTQTPSHQVTQMGQEVILRCVPISNHLYFYWYRQILGQKVEFLVSFYNNEISEKSEIFDDQFSVERPDGSNFTLKIRSTKLEDSAMYFCASSEIPSGSVYEQYFGPGTRLTVT.

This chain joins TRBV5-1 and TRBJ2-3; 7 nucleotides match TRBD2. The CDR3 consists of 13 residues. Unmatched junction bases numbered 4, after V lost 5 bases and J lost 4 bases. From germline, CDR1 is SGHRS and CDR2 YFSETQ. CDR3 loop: CASRRGRADTQYF. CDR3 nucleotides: TGCGCCAGCAGGCGGGGGAGGGCAGATACGCAGTATTTT.

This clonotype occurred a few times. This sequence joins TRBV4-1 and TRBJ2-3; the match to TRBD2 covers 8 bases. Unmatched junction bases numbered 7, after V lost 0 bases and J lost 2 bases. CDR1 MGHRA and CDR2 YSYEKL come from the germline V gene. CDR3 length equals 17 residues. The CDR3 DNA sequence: TGCGCCAGCAGCCAAGATGGGGTAGCGGGACCCACAGATACGCAGTATTTT. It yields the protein CASSQDGVAGPTDTQYF.

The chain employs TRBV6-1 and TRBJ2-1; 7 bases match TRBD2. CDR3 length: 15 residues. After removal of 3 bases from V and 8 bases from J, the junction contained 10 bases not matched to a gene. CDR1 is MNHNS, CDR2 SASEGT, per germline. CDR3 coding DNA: TGTGCCAGCAGTGAGGGGGGAGGGCCGTTTTATGAGCAGTTCTTC. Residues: CASSEGGGPFYEQFF.

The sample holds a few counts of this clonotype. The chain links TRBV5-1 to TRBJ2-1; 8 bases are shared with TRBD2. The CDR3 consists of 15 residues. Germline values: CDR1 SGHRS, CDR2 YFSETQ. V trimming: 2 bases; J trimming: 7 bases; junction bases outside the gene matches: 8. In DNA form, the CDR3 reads TGCGCCAGCAGCTTCCGTAGCGGGATCTCGAATGAGCAGTTCTTC. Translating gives CASSFRSGISNEQFF. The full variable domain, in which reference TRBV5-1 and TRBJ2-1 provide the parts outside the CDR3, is KAGVTQTPRYLIKTRGQQVTLSCSPISGHRSVSWYQQTPGQGLQFLFEYFSETQRNKGNFPGRFSGRQFSNSRSEMNVSTLELGDSALYLCASSFRSGISNEQFFGPGTRLTVL.

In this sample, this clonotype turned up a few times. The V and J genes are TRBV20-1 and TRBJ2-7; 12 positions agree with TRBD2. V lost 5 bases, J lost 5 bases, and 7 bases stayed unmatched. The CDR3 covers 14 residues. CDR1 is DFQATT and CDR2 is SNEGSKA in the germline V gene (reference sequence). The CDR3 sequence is CSAELAGGWNEQYF. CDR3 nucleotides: TGCAGTGCTGAACTAGCGGGAGGTTGGAACGAGCAGTACTTC.

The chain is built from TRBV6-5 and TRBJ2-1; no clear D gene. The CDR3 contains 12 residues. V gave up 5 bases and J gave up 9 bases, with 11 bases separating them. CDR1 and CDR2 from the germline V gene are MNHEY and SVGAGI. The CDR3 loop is CASSTAGAEQFF. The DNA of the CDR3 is TGTGCCAGCAGTACCGCAGGTGCTGAGCAGTTCTTC.

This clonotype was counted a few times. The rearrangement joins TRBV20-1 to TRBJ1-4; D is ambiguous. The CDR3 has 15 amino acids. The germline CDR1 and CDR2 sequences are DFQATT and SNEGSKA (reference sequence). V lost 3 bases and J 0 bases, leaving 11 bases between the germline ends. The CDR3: CSASGSVATNEKLFF. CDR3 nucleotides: TGCAGTGCTAGCGGGTCGGTTGCAACTAATGAAAAACTGTTTTTT.

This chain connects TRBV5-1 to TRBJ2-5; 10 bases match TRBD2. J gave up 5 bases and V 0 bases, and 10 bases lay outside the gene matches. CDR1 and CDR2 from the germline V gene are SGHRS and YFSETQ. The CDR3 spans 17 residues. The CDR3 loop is CASSLESSGRSGETQYF. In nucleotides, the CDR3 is TGCGCCAGCAGCTTGGAGAGTAGCGGGAGGAGCGGTGAGACCCAGTACTTC.

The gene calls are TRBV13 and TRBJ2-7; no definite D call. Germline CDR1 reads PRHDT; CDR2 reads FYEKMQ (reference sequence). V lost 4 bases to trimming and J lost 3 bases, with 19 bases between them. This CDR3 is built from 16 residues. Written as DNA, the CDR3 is TGTGCCAGCAGCTCACCGTCGTCTCAAGGGCTCTACGAGCAGTACTTC. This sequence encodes CASSSPSSQGLYEQYF. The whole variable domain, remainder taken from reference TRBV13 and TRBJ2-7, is AAGVIQSPRHLIKEKRETATLKCYPIPRHDTVYWYQQGPGQDPQFLISFYEKMQSDKGSIPDRFSAQQFSDYHSELNMSSLELGDSALYFCASSSPSSQGLYEQYFGPGTRLTVT.

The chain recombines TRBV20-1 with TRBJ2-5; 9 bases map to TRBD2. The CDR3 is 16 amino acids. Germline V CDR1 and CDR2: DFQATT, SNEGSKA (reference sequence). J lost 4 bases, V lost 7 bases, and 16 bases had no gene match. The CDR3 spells CSGALRKREVRETQYF. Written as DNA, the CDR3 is TGCAGTGGTGCACTTCGGAAGCGGGAGGTCCGAGAGACCCAGTACTTC.

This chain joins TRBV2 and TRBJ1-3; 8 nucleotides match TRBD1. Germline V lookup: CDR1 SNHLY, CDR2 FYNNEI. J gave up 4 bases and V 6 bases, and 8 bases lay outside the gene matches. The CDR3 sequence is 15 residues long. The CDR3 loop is CASRDSTGAGNTIYF. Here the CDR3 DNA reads TGTGCCAGCAGGGACTCGACAGGGGCAGGAAACACCATATATTTT.

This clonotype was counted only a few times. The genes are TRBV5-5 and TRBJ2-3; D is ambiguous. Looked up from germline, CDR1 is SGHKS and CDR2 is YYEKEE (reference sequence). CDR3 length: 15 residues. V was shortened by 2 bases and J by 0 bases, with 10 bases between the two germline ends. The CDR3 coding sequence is TGTGCCAGCAGCTTTTCCGGCACTAGCACAGATACGCAGTATTTT. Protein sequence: CASSFSGTSTDTQYF.

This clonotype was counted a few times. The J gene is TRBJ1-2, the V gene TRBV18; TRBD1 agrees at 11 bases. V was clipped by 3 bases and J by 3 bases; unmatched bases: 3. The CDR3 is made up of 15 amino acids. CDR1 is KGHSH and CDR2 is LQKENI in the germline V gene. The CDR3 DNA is TGTGCCAGCTCACCCGGGACAGGGGGGGACTATGGCTACACCTTC. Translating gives CASSPGTGGDYGYTF.

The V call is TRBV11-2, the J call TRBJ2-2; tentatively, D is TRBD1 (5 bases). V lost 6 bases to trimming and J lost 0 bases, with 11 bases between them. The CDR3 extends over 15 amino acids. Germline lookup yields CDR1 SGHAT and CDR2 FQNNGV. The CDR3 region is CASRRPDTNTGELFF. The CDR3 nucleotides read TGTGCCAGCAGACGACCGGACACGAACACCGGGGAGCTGTTTTTT.

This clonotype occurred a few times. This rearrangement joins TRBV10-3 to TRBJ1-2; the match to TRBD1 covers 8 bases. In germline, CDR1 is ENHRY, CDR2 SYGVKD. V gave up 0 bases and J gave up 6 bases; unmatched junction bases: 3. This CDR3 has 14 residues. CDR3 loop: CAISESGQGHGYTF. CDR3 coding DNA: TGTGCCATCAGTGAGTCCGGACAGGGCCATGGCTACACCTTC.

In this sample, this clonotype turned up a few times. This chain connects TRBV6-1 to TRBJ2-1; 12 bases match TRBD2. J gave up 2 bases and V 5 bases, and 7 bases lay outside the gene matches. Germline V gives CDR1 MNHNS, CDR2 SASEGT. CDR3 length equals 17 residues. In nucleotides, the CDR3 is TGTGCCAGCAGTACGACTAGCGGGGGTCAGACCTACAATGAGCAGTTCTTC. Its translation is CASSTTSGGQTYNEQFF.

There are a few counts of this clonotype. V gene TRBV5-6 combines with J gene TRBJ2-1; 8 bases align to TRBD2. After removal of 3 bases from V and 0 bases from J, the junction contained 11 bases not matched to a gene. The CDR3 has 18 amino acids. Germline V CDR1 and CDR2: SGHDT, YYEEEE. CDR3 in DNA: TGTGCCAGCAGCTCGCCCTGGGGTAGCGGGATCTCCTACAATGAGCAGTTCTTC. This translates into CASSSPWGSGISYNEQFF.

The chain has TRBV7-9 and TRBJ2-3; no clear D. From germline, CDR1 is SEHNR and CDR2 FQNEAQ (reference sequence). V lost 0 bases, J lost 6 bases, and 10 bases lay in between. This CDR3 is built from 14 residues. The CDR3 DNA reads TGTGCCAGCAGCTTAGCGGGTCATCAGGATACGCAGTATTTT. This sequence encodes CASSLAGHQDTQYF.

This CDR3 is CASRLGGTGELFF. The CDR3, as DNA: TGTGCCAGCAGGCTGGGGGGCACCGGGGAGCTGTTTTTT. This chain joins TRBV11-3 and TRBJ2-2; D might be TRBD2 (6 bases). The CDR3 extends over 13 amino acids. Trimming shortened V by 6 bases and J by 4 bases, and 9 bases separated the two germline ends. CDR1 and CDR2 (germline): SGHNT, YENEEA.

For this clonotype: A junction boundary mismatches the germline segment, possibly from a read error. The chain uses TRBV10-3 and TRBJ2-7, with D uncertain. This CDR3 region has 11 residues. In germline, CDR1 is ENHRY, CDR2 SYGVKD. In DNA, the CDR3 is TGTGCCATCAGTGCCGAGAGGCAACACGTTTTC. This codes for CAISAERQHVF.

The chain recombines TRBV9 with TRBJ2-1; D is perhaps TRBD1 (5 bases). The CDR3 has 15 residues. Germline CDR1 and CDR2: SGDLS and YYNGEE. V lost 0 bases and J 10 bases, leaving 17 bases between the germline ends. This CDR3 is CASSVGGLTLQEQFF. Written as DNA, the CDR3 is TGTGCCAGCAGCGTAGGGGGCCTTACTCTCCAGGAGCAGTTCTTC. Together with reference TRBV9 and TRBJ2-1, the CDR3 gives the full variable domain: DSGVTQTPKHLITATGQRVTLRCSPRSGDLSVYWYQQSLDQGLQFLIQYYNGEERAKGNILERFSAQQFPDLHSELNLSSLELGDSALYFCASSVGGLTLQEQFFGPGTRLTVL.

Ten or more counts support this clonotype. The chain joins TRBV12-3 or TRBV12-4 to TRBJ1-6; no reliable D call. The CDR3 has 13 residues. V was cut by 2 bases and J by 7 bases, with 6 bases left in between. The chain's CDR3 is CASSLSGNSPLHF. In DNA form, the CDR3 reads TGTGCCAGCAGTTTATCCGGGAATTCACCCCTCCACTTT.

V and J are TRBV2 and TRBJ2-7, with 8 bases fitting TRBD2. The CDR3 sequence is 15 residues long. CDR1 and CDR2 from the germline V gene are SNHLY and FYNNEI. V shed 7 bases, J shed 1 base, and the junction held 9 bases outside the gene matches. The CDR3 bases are TGTGCCAGCACCGTTTTGACTAGCGCATCCTACGAGCAGTACTTC. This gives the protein CASTVLTSASYEQYF.

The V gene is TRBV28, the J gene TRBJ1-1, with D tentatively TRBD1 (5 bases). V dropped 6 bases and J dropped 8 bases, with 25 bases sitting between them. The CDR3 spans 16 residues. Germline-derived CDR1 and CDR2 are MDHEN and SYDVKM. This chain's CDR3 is CASSRQGRVDGSEAFF. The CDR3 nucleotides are TGTGCCAGCAGCCGTCAGGGAAGAGTCGATGGGTCAGAAGCTTTCTTT.

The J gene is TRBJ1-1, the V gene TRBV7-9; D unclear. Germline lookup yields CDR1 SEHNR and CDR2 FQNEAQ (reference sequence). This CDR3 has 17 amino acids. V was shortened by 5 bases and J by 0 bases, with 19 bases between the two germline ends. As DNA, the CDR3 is TGTGCCAGCAGCCTTTCGGGATCCAAGGCCATGAACACTGAAGCTTTCTTT. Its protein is CASSLSGSKAMNTEAFF.